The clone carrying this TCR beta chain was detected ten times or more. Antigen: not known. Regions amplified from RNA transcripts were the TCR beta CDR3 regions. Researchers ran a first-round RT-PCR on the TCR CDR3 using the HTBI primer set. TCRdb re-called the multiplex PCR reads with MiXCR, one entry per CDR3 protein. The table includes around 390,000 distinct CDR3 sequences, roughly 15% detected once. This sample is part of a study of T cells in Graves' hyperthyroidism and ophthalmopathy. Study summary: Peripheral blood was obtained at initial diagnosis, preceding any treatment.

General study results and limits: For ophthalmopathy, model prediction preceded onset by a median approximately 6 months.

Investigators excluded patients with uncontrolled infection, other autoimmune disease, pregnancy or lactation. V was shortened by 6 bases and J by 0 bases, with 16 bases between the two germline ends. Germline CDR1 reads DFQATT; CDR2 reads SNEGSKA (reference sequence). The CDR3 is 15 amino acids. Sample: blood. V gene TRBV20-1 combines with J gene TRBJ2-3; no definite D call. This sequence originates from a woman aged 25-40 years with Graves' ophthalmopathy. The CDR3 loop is CSAPRHSSSTDTQYF. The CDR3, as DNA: TGCAGTGCGCCGCGGCACTCTAGTAGCACAGATACGCAGTATTTT.